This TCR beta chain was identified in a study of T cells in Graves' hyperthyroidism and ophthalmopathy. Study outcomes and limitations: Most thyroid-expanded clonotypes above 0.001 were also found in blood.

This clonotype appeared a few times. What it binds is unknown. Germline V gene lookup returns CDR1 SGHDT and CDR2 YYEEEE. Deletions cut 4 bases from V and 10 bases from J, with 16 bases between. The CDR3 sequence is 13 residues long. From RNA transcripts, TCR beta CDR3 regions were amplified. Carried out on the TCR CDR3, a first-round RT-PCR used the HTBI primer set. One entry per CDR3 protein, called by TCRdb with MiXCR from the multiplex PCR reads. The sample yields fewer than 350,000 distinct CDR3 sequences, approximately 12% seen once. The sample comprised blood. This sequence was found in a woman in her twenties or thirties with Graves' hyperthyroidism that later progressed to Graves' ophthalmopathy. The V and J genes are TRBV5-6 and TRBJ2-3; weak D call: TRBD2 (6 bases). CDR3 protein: CASSPPTGLPQYF. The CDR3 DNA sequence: TGTGCCAGCAGCCCCCCGACGGGACTGCCGCAGTATTTT.